This passage covers 4 T cell receptor beta chains from one sample sequenced in a study of cytomegalovirus exposure and HLA in healthy donors. The PCR used 60 Vbeta and 13 Jbeta primers. The assay was immunoSEQ multiplex PCR, and TCRdb's table has in-frame clones only and misses some. This sample has about 110,000 clones, with under 80% found just once. Sequencing used PBMCs. The receptors here all came from a woman aged 40 to 50 in good health and CMV-seropositive.

This clone appeared once. The chain is built from TRBV5-5 and TRBJ1-3, with 7 bases aligning to TRBD1. The CDR3 is 16 residues long. CDR1 and CDR2 from the germline V gene are SGHKS and YYEKEE (reference sequence). V trimming: 7 bases; J trimming: 0 bases; junction bases outside the gene matches: 10. CDR3 residues: CASDPGQVFSGNTIYF. The CDR3 DNA is TGTGCCAGCGACCCCGGACAGGTTTTCTCTGGAAACACCATATATTTT. Full variable domain (missing parts from reference TRBV5-5 and TRBJ1-3): DAGVTQSPTHLIKTRGQQVTLRCSPISGHKSVSWYQQVLGQGPQFIFQYYEKEERGRGNFPDRFSARQFPNYSSELNVNALLLGDSALYLCASDPGQVFSGNTIYFGEGSWLTVV.

This chain joins TRBV4-2 and TRBJ2-2; tentative D call: TRBD1 (7 bases). V lost 0 bases and J 12 bases, leaving 20 bases between the germline ends. The CDR3 consists of 16 residues. Germline loops: CDR1 LGHNA, CDR2 YNFKEQ. CDR3 amino acids: CASSQEEAGGSGKLFF. The DNA for the CDR3 is TGTGCCAGCAGCCAAGAGGAGGCAGGGGGGTCTGGGAAGCTGTTTTTT.

The chain joins TRBV5-5 to TRBJ1-1; 8 nucleotides line up with TRBD1. Germline V gene sequence: CDR1 SGHKS, CDR2 YYEKEE (reference sequence). The CDR3 extends over 16 amino acids. Unmatched junction bases numbered 13, after V lost 9 bases and J lost 0 bases. CDR3 coding DNA: TGTGCCACCTCGGACAGGGTAGGGGGGTTGAACACTGAAGCTTTCTTT. Translation: CATSDRVGGLNTEAFF.

The rearrangement links TRBV11-3 to TRBJ2-2; TRBD2 is a possible D gene (5 bases). From germline, CDR1 is SGHNT and CDR2 YENEEA. Trimming shortened V by 0 bases and J by 1 base, and 9 bases separated the two germline ends. The CDR3 is 16 amino acids. The CDR3 DNA is TGTGCCAGCAGCTTAGATCTGCGGGTGAACACCGGGGAGCTGTTTTTT. Its protein is CASSLDLRVNTGELFF.